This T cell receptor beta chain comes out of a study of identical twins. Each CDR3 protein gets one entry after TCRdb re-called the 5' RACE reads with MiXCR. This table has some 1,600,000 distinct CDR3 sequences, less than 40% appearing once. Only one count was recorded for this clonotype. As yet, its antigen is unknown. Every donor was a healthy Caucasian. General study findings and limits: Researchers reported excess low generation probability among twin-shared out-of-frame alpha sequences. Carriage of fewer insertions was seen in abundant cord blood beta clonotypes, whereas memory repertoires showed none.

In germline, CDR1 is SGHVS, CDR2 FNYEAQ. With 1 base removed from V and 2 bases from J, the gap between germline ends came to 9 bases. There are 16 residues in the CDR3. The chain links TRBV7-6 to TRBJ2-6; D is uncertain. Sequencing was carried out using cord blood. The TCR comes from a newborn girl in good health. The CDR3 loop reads CASSLGSTAGANVLTF. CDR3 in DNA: TGTGCCAGCAGCTTAGGGTCGACGGCTGGGGCCAACGTCCTGACTTTC.